One sample yielded the 30 T cell receptor beta chains listed below, sequenced in a study of T cell repertoires in cytomegalovirus infection. Their cognate antigens are unknown. MiXCR was run by TCRdb on the reads, yielding one entry per CDR3 protein. Found here are some 500,000 distinct CDR3 sequences, just under 40% of them singletons; the top ten hold over 45%. The sample consisted of cultured PBMCs, taken from culture after CMV antigen stimulation. All receptors come from a human donor in good health (CMV status not recorded). Some clones in this sample may be carry-over from other donors' samples.

V gene TRBV7-2 combines with J gene TRBJ2-7; weak D call: TRBD2 (5 bases). The ends were cut back, 2 bases at V and 4 bases at J, with 12 bases in the middle. The CDR3 is made up of 14 amino acids. The germline CDR1 and CDR2 sequences are SGHTA and FQGNSA. CDR3 DNA: TGTGCCAGCAGCTTACCGGGGAGAGGGTACGAGCAGTACTTC. Translating it yields CASSLPGRGYEQYF.

This clonotype was recorded many times. V is TRBV7-8 and J is TRBJ2-7; TRBD1 agrees at 7 bases. This CDR3 is built from 14 residues. The ends lost 5 bases at V and 5 bases at J; junction bases unmatched: 9. Germline V gene sequence: CDR1 SGHVS, CDR2 FQNEAQ. CDR3 DNA sequence: TGTGCCAGCAGCCCGCCGGGACAGTACCACGAGCAGTACTTC. This gives the protein CASSPPGQYHEQYF.

The table lists this clonotype with a few counts. The rearrangement uses TRBV7-9 and TRBJ1-2; TRBD1 matches at 8 bases. The CDR3 is made up of 17 amino acids. The J segment lost 0 bases and the V segment lost 5 bases, leaving 11 bases of the junction unmatched. The germline V gene has CDR1 SEHNR and CDR2 FQNEAQ (reference sequence). The CDR3 here is CASSGQGRMSANYGYTF. The CDR3 nucleotides read TGTGCCAGCAGCGGACAGGGAAGGATGTCGGCTAACTATGGCTACACCTTC.

This chain links TRBV6-6 with TRBJ2-1; 8 nucleotides align to TRBD2. The ends lost 0 bases at V and 3 bases at J; junction bases unmatched: 7. Germline CDR1 and CDR2: MNHNY and SVGAGI (reference sequence). The CDR3 is 17 amino acids. The CDR3 region has the DNA TGTGCCAGCAGTTACTCAGTTGGGCTAGCGGGCTACAATGAGCAGTTCTTC. Translated: CASSYSVGLAGYNEQFF.

The table lists this clonotype with many counts. The genes are TRBV7-2 and TRBJ1-1; D possibly corresponds to TRBD1 (5 bases). Trimming took off 0 bases at V and 7 bases at J, with 12 bases between the two ends. The V gene's germline CDR1 is SGHTA and CDR2 FQGNSA. This CDR3 is 14 amino acids long. In nucleotides, the CDR3 is TGTGCCAGCAGCTTAGCTTCTGGGGCTGGTGAAGCTTTCTTT. It specifies CASSLASGAGEAFF.

This clonotype showed up just a few times. The gene calls are TRBV7-6 and TRBJ2-1; no definite D call. The V and J ends lost 1 base and 8 bases respectively, with 15 bases between them. From germline, CDR1 is SGHVS and CDR2 FNYEAQ. This CDR3 has 15 amino acids. The CDR3 region is CASSLGVSDRDEQFF. The CDR3 DNA reads TGTGCCAGCAGCTTAGGAGTTTCGGATCGCGATGAGCAGTTCTTC.

The chain employs TRBV6-1 and TRBJ2-3; 9 bases align to TRBD2. The CDR3 loop spans 18 amino acids. V was clipped by 6 bases and J by 2 bases; unmatched bases: 15. Germline CDR1 reads MNHNS; CDR2 reads SASEGT. Here the CDR3 reads CASSTYDFLAGLTDTQYF. The CDR3 DNA follows: TGTGCCAGCAGCACTTACGACTTCCTAGCGGGGCTCACAGATACGCAGTATTTT.

This clonotype came up a few times. V gene TRBV7-2 combines with J gene TRBJ1-2; maybe TRBD1 (6 bases). CDR1 and CDR2 from the germline V gene are SGHTA and FQGNSA. Trimming shortened V by 5 bases and J by 8 bases, and 12 bases separated the two germline ends. There are 12 residues in the CDR3. CDR3 nucleotides: TGTGCCAGCAGCCCAACAACAGGGGGCTACACCTTC. It is translated as CASSPTTGGYTF.

This clonotype has a handful of counts. The genes are TRBV12-3 or TRBV12-4 and TRBJ1-2; 8 bases fit TRBD1. V dropped 5 bases and J dropped 8; count of bases not matched to a gene: 4. The CDR3 loop spans 12 amino acids. The CDR3 DNA is TGTGCCAGCAGTAGGACAGGGACCGGCTACACCTTC. It encodes CASSRTGTGYTF.

This clonotype came up once. The V call is TRBV7-6, the J call TRBJ2-1; TRBD2 matches 10 bases. The CDR3 covers 11 residues. Losses at the gene ends were 7 bases for V and 14 bases for J; bases not matched to a gene: 5. Germline V gives CDR1 SGHVS, CDR2 FNYEAQ. The CDR3 DNA follows: TGTGCCAGCACCTGGGGGACTAGCGAGTTCTTC. Translation: CASTWGTSEFF.

The chain recombines TRBV7-9 with TRBJ2-5; D remains ambiguous. V was trimmed by 3 bases and J by 10 bases, leaving 15 bases between them. Germline CDR1 and CDR2: SEHNR and FQNEAQ (reference sequence). The CDR3 spans 13 residues. CDR3 amino acids: CASSFPHIQSQYF. In DNA, the CDR3 is TGTGCCAGCAGCTTCCCCCACATACAGAGCCAGTACTTC.

The chain carries TRBV30 and TRBJ2-6, with no clear D. Between the trimmed V and J ends, which lost 3 bases and 0 bases, there was a span of 24 bases. Germline CDR1 and CDR2: GTSNPN and SVGIG (reference sequence). This CDR3 comprises 20 residues. As DNA, the CDR3 is TGTGCCTGGAGCCAACGACCCTGGACCCATCTGCACTCTGGGGCCAACGTCCTGACTTTC. Its translation: CAWSQRPWTHLHSGANVLTF.

This clonotype was observed a handful of times. CDR3 region: CASSPSRQASYEQYF. The CDR3 DNA sequence: TGTGCCAGCTCACCCTCACGACAGGCTTCTTACGAGCAGTACTTC. The gene calls are TRBV18 and TRBJ2-7; TRBD1 is a possible D gene (6 bases). The CDR3 sequence is 15 residues long. Germline V CDR1 and CDR2: KGHSH, LQKENI. V lost 3 bases to trimming and J lost 4 bases, with 16 bases between them.

This clonotype was counted between two and nine times. The rearrangement joins TRBV7-4 to TRBJ1-2; 11 nucleotides match TRBD1. The germline gives CDR1 SGHVT, CDR2 SQSDAQ. J lost 7 bases, V lost 0 bases, and 4 bases had no gene match. There are 15 residues in the CDR3. The CDR3 loop reads CASSLAAGTGGGYTF. CDR3 sequence (DNA): TGTGCCAGCAGCTTAGCGGCGGGGACAGGGGGTGGCTACACCTTC.

The chain carries TRBV6-1 and TRBJ1-2, with 7 bases aligning to TRBD1. The CDR3 is 12 amino acids. V shed 9 bases, J shed 7 bases, and the junction held 8 bases outside the gene matches. CDR1 is MNHNS and CDR2 is SASEGT in the germline V gene. The chain's CDR3 is CASRQGAGGYTF. CDR3 nucleotide sequence: TGTGCCAGTCGACAGGGCGCAGGTGGCTACACCTTC.

The V call is TRBV10-3, the J call TRBJ2-7, with D tentatively TRBD2 (6 bases). CDR3 size: 14 residues. Germline V gives CDR1 ENHRY, CDR2 SYGVKD. Trimming cost V 7 bases and J 5 bases, with 18 bases left between them. The DNA for the CDR3 is TGTGCCATCACCCGGACTACAAATGAGGACGAGCAGTACTTC. Protein product: CAITRTTNEDEQYF.

This clonotype was counted a few times. V is TRBV24-1 and J is TRBJ2-5; TRBD1 agrees at 8 bases. The J segment lost 2 bases and the V segment lost 1 base, leaving 2 bases of the junction unmatched. The CDR3 is 15 amino acids. The germline gives CDR1 KGHDR, CDR2 SFDVKD. The CDR3 is CATSDFGQGQETQYF. CDR3 bases: TGTGCCACCAGTGATTTCGGACAGGGTCAAGAGACCCAGTACTTC.

This clonotype was recorded a few times. The chain joins TRBV6-2 or TRBV6-3 to TRBJ2-7; D is uncertain. The CDR3 totals 13 residues. V shed 0 bases and J shed 3 bases, with 6 bases lying between them. The V gene's germline CDR1 is MNHEY and CDR2 SVGEGT. CDR3 sequence: CASSYSRIYEQYF. DNA of the CDR3: TGTGCCAGCAGTTACTCCCGGATCTACGAGCAGTACTTC.

This clonotype has just a few counts. The chain carries TRBV12-3 or TRBV12-4 and TRBJ2-1; D is possibly TRBD2 (5 bases). V lost 5 bases and J lost 8, with 13 bases in between. This CDR3 contains 13 residues. The CDR3 DNA is TGTGCCAGCAGTCTAACCGGGCGGGATGAGCAGTTCTTC. This encodes CASSLTGRDEQFF.

The chain recombines TRBV4-1 with TRBJ1-5; D is unclear. The length of the CDR3 is 15 residues. V was trimmed by 0 bases and J by 6 bases, leaving 12 bases between them. The V gene's germline CDR1 is MGHRA and CDR2 YSYEKL. The CDR3 coding sequence is TGCGCCAGCAGCCAAGATTTAGGGCGCACTCAGCCCCAGCATTTT. The encoded protein is CASSQDLGRTQPQHF.

The chain couples TRBV20-1 to TRBJ2-1; 8 positions agree with TRBD2. Germline CDR1 and CDR2: DFQATT and SNEGSKA (reference sequence). The CDR3 is made up of 14 amino acids. Losses at the gene ends were 5 bases for V and 2 bases for J; bases not matched to a gene: 5. CDR3 amino acids: CSAGTSVPYNEQFF. Here the CDR3 DNA reads TGCAGTGCTGGGACTAGTGTCCCCTACAATGAGCAGTTCTTC.

The chain employs TRBV2 and TRBJ1-2; maybe TRBD1 (5 bases). Germline V CDR1 and CDR2: SNHLY, FYNNEI. Trimming shortened V by 10 bases and J by 5 bases, and 26 bases separated the two germline ends. The CDR3 is 16 amino acids. The CDR3 protein is CATPPFPGRRTYGYTF. Written as DNA, the CDR3 is TGTGCCACCCCCCCGTTCCCGGGACGGAGGACTTATGGCTACACCTTC. Supplemented by reference TRBV2 and TRBJ1-2, the full variable domain reads EPEVTQTPSHQVTQMGQEVILRCVPISNHLYFYWYRQILGQKVEFLVSFYNNEISEKSEIFDDQFSVERPDGSNFTLKIRSTKLEDSAMYFCATPPFPGRRTYGYTFGSGTRLTVV.

The J gene is TRBJ2-6, the V gene TRBV12-3 or TRBV12-4; D gene ambiguous. V was pared by 4 bases and J by 3 bases, with 7 bases between. The CDR3 contains 14 residues. The CDR3, as DNA: TGTGCCAGCAGTTACTCGTATGGGGCCAACGTCCTGACTTTC. This sequence encodes CASSYSYGANVLTF.

The gene calls are TRBV15 and TRBJ1-5; D not resolved. The CDR3 covers 12 residues. Trimming took 1 base from V and 5 from J, leaving 3 bases between them. The germline V gene has CDR1 LNHNV and CDR2 YYDKDF (reference sequence). This CDR3 reads CATSRVDQPQHF. The CDR3 DNA is TGTGCCACCAGCAGAGTTGATCAGCCCCAGCATTTT.

This clonotype was observed a handful of times. The chain combines TRBV24-1 with TRBJ1-1; D might be TRBD1 (5 bases). V lost 9 bases and J lost 7, with 8 bases in between. CDR1 is KGHDR and CDR2 is SFDVKD in the germline V gene. This CDR3 contains 10 residues. The CDR3 sequence: CATGDLEAFF. In nucleotides, the CDR3 is TGTGCCACCGGGGACCTTGAAGCTTTCTTT.

This clonotype showed up just a few times. The chain joins TRBV7-2 to TRBJ2-5; unclear D gene. Germline-derived CDR1 and CDR2 are SGHTA and FQGNSA. CDR3 length: 13 residues. V shed 1 base and J shed 7 bases, with 10 bases lying between them. CDR3 amino acids: CASSLEWVGTQYF. The CDR3 region has the DNA TGTGCCAGCAGCTTAGAATGGGTCGGGACCCAGTACTTC.

V and J are TRBV15 and TRBJ2-5; perhaps TRBD2 as D (5 bases). Germline lookup yields CDR1 LNHNV and CDR2 YYDKDF (reference sequence). The CDR3 has 14 amino acids. Trimming pared 0 bases from V and 9 bases from J, leaving 14 bases between. CDR3 in DNA: TGTGCCACCAGCAGAGATCGGCGAACCGGGGCCCAGTACTTC. This sequence encodes CATSRDRRTGAQYF.

The chain employs TRBV20-1 and TRBJ2-1; D unresolved. The CDR3 contains 15 residues. Trimming took 3 bases from V and 4 from J, leaving 16 bases between them. CDR1 and CDR2 (germline): DFQATT, SNEGSKA (reference sequence). The CDR3 spells CSASGLHESYNEQFF. In nucleotides, the CDR3 is TGCAGTGCTAGCGGGCTTCACGAGAGTTACAATGAGCAGTTCTTC.

This clonotype was recorded at least ten times. This chain connects TRBV7-2 to TRBJ1-1, with D perhaps matching TRBD1 (6 bases). V lost 7 bases and J lost 7, with 16 bases in between. The CDR3 covers 13 residues. CDR1 SGHTA and CDR2 FQGNSA come from the germline V gene. The CDR3 is CASTPDRRSEAFF. The CDR3, as DNA: TGTGCCAGCACCCCCGACAGGCGAAGTGAAGCTTTCTTT.

The chain links TRBV11-2 to TRBJ2-7; a weak D match, TRBD2 (6 bases). V was cut by 5 bases and J by 4 bases, with 15 bases left in between. The CDR3 has 14 amino acids. Germline V gene sequence: CDR1 SGHAT, CDR2 FQNNGV. Here the CDR3 reads CASSPAGQPYEQYF. CDR3 sequence (DNA): TGTGCCAGCAGCCCTGCGGGGCAACCTTACGAGCAGTACTTC.